These 27 T cell receptor beta chains were sequenced from one sample in a study of T cells in Graves' hyperthyroidism and ophthalmopathy. The CDR3 regions of TCR beta were amplified from RNA transcripts. HTBI primers were employed in a first-round RT-PCR of the TCR CDR3. TCRdb reanalysed the multiplex PCR reads using MiXCR and keeps one entry per CDR3 protein. The data contain 450,000 to 700,000 distinct CDR3 sequences, more than 45% of them singletons. Input material: peripheral blood or thyroid tissue (not recorded which). The receptors here all came from an adult woman with Graves' disease, either hyperthyroidism or ophthalmopathy (not recorded which).

This clonotype was observed many times. The chain employs TRBV10-3 and TRBJ1-3; D is uncertain. This CDR3 spans 13 amino acids. Looked up from germline, CDR1 is ENHRY and CDR2 is SYGVKD. V gave up 5 bases and J gave up 1 base, with 6 bases separating them. The CDR3 nucleotides read TGTGCCATCAGTACTTTTTCTGGAAACACCATATATTTT. It yields the protein CAISTFSGNTIYF.

This clonotype has at least ten counts. The rearrangement joins TRBV4-2 to TRBJ2-1, with 10 bases identical to TRBD2. Germline CDR1 LGHNA, CDR2 YNFKEQ. This CDR3 region has 15 residues. The V segment lost 4 bases and the J segment 3 bases; nucleotides outside the gene matches: 3. The CDR3 DNA follows: TGTGCCAGCAGCCCCCTAGCGGGAGACTACAATGAGCAGTTCTTC. It is translated as CASSPLAGDYNEQFF.

This chain joins TRBV20-1 and TRBJ1-6, with 9 bases that match TRBD1. V gave up 2 bases and J gave up 10 bases; unmatched junction bases: 12. The CDR3 is 16 residues long. The germline V gene has CDR1 DFQATT and CDR2 SNEGSKA (reference sequence). The CDR3 DNA is TGCAGTGCTAGAAACCCGGGACAGGGTGAATGGTCACCCCTCCACTTT. It codes for CSARNPGQGEWSPLHF.

The rearrangement joins TRBV15 to TRBJ1-2; 7 nucleotides line up with TRBD1. Germline V gene lookup returns CDR1 LNHNV and CDR2 YYDKDF (reference sequence). The CDR3 covers 14 residues. V trimming: 9 bases; J trimming: 6 bases; junction bases outside the gene matches: 13. CDR3 sequence reads: CATQEGAGKDGYTF. For the CDR3, the DNA is TGTGCCACGCAGGAGGGGGCTGGAAAAGATGGCTACACCTTC.

This clonotype was recorded at least ten times. The DNA for the CDR3 is TGTGCCAGCAGCTTGCATCGGAACGAGCAGTACTTC. This sequence encodes CASSLHRNEQYF. V usage is TRBV5-4 and J usage is TRBJ2-7, with D hard to call. The V end was cut by 1 base, the J end by 5 bases, with 7 bases between. This CDR3 comprises 12 residues. Germline V gene sequence: CDR1 SGHNT, CDR2 YYREEE (reference sequence).

The V call is TRBV20-1, the J call TRBJ2-7; 7 bases align to TRBD1. With V trimmed by 3 bases and J by 0 bases, 8 bases remained unmatched. The CDR3 extends over 15 amino acids. CDR1 DFQATT and CDR2 SNEGSKA come from the germline V gene (reference sequence). CDR3 region: CSARQNRGRSYEQYF. The CDR3 DNA reads TGCAGTGCTAGGCAAAACAGGGGACGCTCCTACGAGCAGTACTTC.

This clonotype was observed a handful of times. The chain joins TRBV30 to TRBJ1-6; D gene ambiguous. V shed 2 bases and J shed 9 bases, with 11 bases lying between them. Germline V gene sequence: CDR1 GTSNPN, CDR2 SVGIG (reference sequence). This CDR3 comprises 13 residues. The CDR3 DNA reads as TGTGCCTGGAGTCTACTGGACGTTTCACCCCTCCACTTT. It codes for CAWSLLDVSPLHF. The complete variable domain, with remaining parts taken from reference TRBV30 and TRBJ1-6, reads SQTIHQWPATLVQPVGSPLSLECTVEGTSNPNLYWYRQAAGRGLQLLFYSVGIGQISSEVPQNLSASRPQDRQFILSSKKLLLSDSGFYLCAWSLLDVSPLHFGNGTRLTVT.

The V gene is TRBV7-9, the J gene TRBJ2-5; D uncertain. CDR1 is SEHNR and CDR2 is FQNEAQ in the germline V gene (reference sequence). The V end was cut by 4 bases, the J end by 7 bases, with 10 bases between. CDR3 length equals 12 residues. The CDR3 nucleotides read TGTGCCAGCAGCTCAGATGGGTGGACCCAGTACTTC. As protein: CASSSDGWTQYF. Combining the CDR3 with reference TRBV7-9 and TRBJ2-5 gives the whole variable domain DTGVSQNPRHKITKRGQNVTFRCDPISEHNRLYWYRQTLGQGPEFLTYFQNEAQLEKSRLLSDRFSAERPKGSFSTLEIQRTEQGDSAMYLCASSSDGWTQYFGPGTRLLVL.

At least ten counts were recorded for this clonotype. The rearrangement links TRBV20-1 to TRBJ2-7; possibly TRBD2 for D (6 bases). CDR1 and CDR2 (germline): DFQATT, SNEGSKA (reference sequence). The CDR3 has 11 amino acids. V dropped 5 bases and J dropped 8 bases, with 13 bases sitting between them. In DNA, the CDR3 is TGCAGTGCTTCCGGAGGGTACAAGCAGTACTTC. As protein: CSASGGYKQYF.

This clonotype was seen only once. The chain couples TRBV20-1 to TRBJ2-7, with TRBD2 as a possible D gene (6 bases). Germline CDR1 reads DFQATT; CDR2 reads SNEGSKA (reference sequence). Trimming took 1 base from V and 6 from J, leaving 16 bases between them. This CDR3 is built from 14 residues. CDR3 sequence: CSARAGEIIGEQYF. The CDR3 region has the DNA TGCAGTGCTAGAGCGGGAGAGATCATCGGCGAGCAGTACTTC.

In the case of this clonotype: This may stem from a read error, because a much larger clone lies one nucleotide away. The chain combines TRBV6-6 with TRBJ1-1; D not certain. CDR3 length equals 13 residues. The V gene's germline CDR1 is MNHNY and CDR2 SVGAGI (reference sequence). The V end was cut by 10 bases, the J end by 0 bases, with 12 bases between. The CDR3 here is CAITEHLNTEAFF. Here the CDR3 DNA reads TGTGCCATCACAGAACACCTGAACACTGAAGCTTTCTTT.

The chain carries TRBV7-2 and TRBJ2-7; unclear D gene. The germline CDR1 and CDR2 sequences are SGHTA and FQGNSA. V was clipped by 9 bases and J by 6 bases, with 15 bases between them. The CDR3 totals 12 residues. CDR3 DNA: TGTGCCAGTTCGGGTGGGATGGTCGAGCAGTACTTC. It specifies CASSGGMVEQYF.

The chain carries TRBV12-3 or TRBV12-4 and TRBJ2-7; D could derive from TRBD1 or TRBD2 (5 bases each). CDR3 length: 14 residues. V gave up 6 bases and J gave up 0 bases, with 12 bases separating them. The CDR3 here is CASSQAGASYEQYF. CDR3 bases: TGTGCCAGCAGCCAAGCCGGGGCCTCCTACGAGCAGTACTTC.

This clonotype was counted ten times or more. This chain uses TRBV9 with TRBJ2-7; D is undetermined. Deletions cut 6 bases from V and 1 base from J, with 14 bases between. The CDR3 runs to 14 residues. Germline V gene sequence: CDR1 SGDLS, CDR2 YYNGEE. The CDR3 sequence is CASIPVDWSYEQYF. The CDR3 DNA follows: TGTGCCAGCATCCCTGTTGATTGGTCCTACGAGCAGTACTTC.

The rearrangement links TRBV29-1 to TRBJ2-3, with 9 bases matching TRBD2. Germline V lookup: CDR1 SQVTM, CDR2 ANQGSEA. The V gene end was trimmed by 8 bases and the J gene end by 4 bases; junction bases not matched to a gene: 7. The CDR3 has 13 residues. CDR3 in amino acids: CSTGASGADTQYF. CDR3 in DNA: TGCAGCACTGGGGCTAGCGGGGCAGATACGCAGTATTTT.

This clonotype was seen ten or more times. Relative to the germline gene, one junction end is altered; a read error may explain this. The chain has TRBV2 and TRBJ2-6; TRBD1 might be the D (5 bases). CDR1 SNHLY and CDR2 FYNNEI come from the germline V gene. This CDR3 is built from 14 residues. The CDR3 DNA follows: TGTGCCAGCCACGACGGCTCTGGGGCCAACGTCCTGACTTTT. Amino acid sequence: CASHDGSGANVLTF.

The J gene is TRBJ2-5, the V gene TRBV10-3; perhaps TRBD2 as D (6 bases). This CDR3 region has 14 residues. Germline assignment: CDR1 ENHRY and CDR2 SYGVKD. V was shortened by 4 bases and J by 5 bases, with 14 bases between the two germline ends. The CDR3 DNA reads as TGTGCCATCAGTGGCGGCGGGATGATGGAGACCCAGTACTTC. The encoded protein is CAISGGGMMETQYF.

This clonotype was seen ten or more times. The chain is built from TRBV28 and TRBJ1-2; the D is unclear. This CDR3 contains 13 residues. V lost 6 bases, J lost 6 bases, and 14 bases lay in between. Germline loops: CDR1 MDHEN, CDR2 SYDVKM. The CDR3 here is CASRGQVSHGYTF. In DNA, the CDR3 is TGTGCCAGCAGGGGCCAGGTCTCTCATGGCTACACCTTC.

Comment on this clonotype: A much more abundant neighbour one base away suggests this may be a read error. CDR3 amino acids: CASSLATQGNYGYTF. The CDR3 nucleotides read TGTGCCAGCAGCTTAGCAACTCAGGGGAACTATGGCTACACCTTC. This chain uses TRBV7-9 with TRBJ1-2; a possible D gene is TRBD1 (6 bases). The CDR3 is 15 residues long. The ends were cut back, 0 bases at V and 2 bases at J, with 10 bases in the middle. Germline CDR1 SEHNR, CDR2 FQNEAQ (reference sequence).

Ten or more counts support this clonotype. The genes are TRBV11-2 and TRBJ1-1; 7 bases match TRBD1. Per the germline V gene, CDR1 is SGHAT and CDR2 is FQNNGV. This CDR3 spans 13 amino acids. Trimming removed 6 bases from V and 3 bases from J; junction bases left unmatched: 4. The CDR3 nucleotides are TGTGCCAGCAGTTCGACAGGGTACACTGAAGCTTTCTTT. Protein sequence: CASSSTGYTEAFF.

With regard to this clonotype: A single base separates this from a much larger clone, so it may be a read error. CDR3 loop: CASRQAGGGRLGGYTF. In DNA form, the CDR3 reads TGCGCCAGCAGGCAAGCTGGGGGGGGTAGGTTGGGTGGCTACACCTTC. The chain is built from TRBV4-1 and TRBJ1-2; maybe TRBD1 (5 bases). This CDR3 contains 16 residues. Germline V gives CDR1 MGHRA, CDR2 YSYEKL.

This clonotype was counted ten times or more. The rearrangement joins TRBV5-6 to TRBJ1-2, with 7 bases matching TRBD1. CDR3 size: 14 residues. CDR1 is SGHDT and CDR2 is YYEEEE in the germline V gene. Losses at the gene ends were 3 bases for V and 3 bases for J; bases not matched to a gene: 5. DNA for the CDR3: TGTGCCAGCAGCTGGGGGACAGCCGACTATGGCTACACCTTC. This codes for CASSWGTADYGYTF. The whole variable domain, remainder taken from reference TRBV5-6 and TRBJ1-2, is DAGVTQSPTHLIKTRGQQVTLRCSPKSGHDTVSWYQQALGQGPQFIFQYYEEEERQRGNFPDRFSGHQFPNYSSELNVNALLLGDSALYLCASSWGTADYGYTFGSGTRLTVV.

This clonotype came up a few times. A single base separates this from a much larger clone, so it may be a read error. In this CDR3 the conserved last residue, phenylalanine or tryptophan, is missing, so a read error is likely. J is TRBJ1-1 and V is TRBV9; unclear D gene. Deletions cut 4 bases from V and 0 bases from J, with 13 bases between. Germline loops: CDR1 SGDLS, CDR2 YYNGEE. The CDR3 sequence is 15 residues long. DNA of the CDR3: TGTGCCAGCAGCCCCCAAGTAGTCATGAACACTGAAGCTTTCTCT. It codes for CASSPQVVMNTEAFS.

This clonotype has more than one count but fewer than ten. This chain joins TRBV10-3 and TRBJ1-4; D is ambiguous. V was cut by 3 bases and J by 2 bases, with 7 bases left in between. The CDR3 totals 14 residues. Germline V gives CDR1 ENHRY, CDR2 SYGVKD. CDR3 protein: CAISDMVTNEKLFF. CDR3 nucleotide sequence: TGTGCCATCAGTGATATGGTGACTAATGAAAAACTGTTTTTT.

This chain joins TRBV7-9 and TRBJ1-2, with 10 bases identical to TRBD1. The CDR3 runs to 15 residues. V dropped 1 base and J dropped 4; count of bases not matched to a gene: 3. Germline CDR1 SEHNR, CDR2 FQNEAQ (reference sequence). CDR3 protein: CASSLDGTGAYGYTF. The CDR3 DNA reads TGTGCCAGCAGCTTAGATGGGACAGGGGCCTATGGCTACACCTTC.

With respect to this clonotype: A much more abundant neighbour one base away suggests this may be a read error. The chain uses TRBV28 and TRBJ1-1, with D perhaps matching TRBD1 (5 bases). From germline, CDR1 is MDHEN and CDR2 SYDVKM. CDR3 length: 14 amino acids. CDR3 amino acids: CTSSPGPPPTEAFF. The CDR3 DNA reads TGTACCAGCAGTCCGGGACCACCCCCCACTGAAGCTTTCTTT.

V gene TRBV21-1 combines with J gene TRBJ2-5. TRBV21-1 is deemed a pseudogene. The CDR3 consists of 14 residues. CDR3 nucleotides: TGCGCCAGCAGCAAACCCGACGTACAAGAGACCCAGTACTTC. Translated, it gives CASSKPDVQETQYF.